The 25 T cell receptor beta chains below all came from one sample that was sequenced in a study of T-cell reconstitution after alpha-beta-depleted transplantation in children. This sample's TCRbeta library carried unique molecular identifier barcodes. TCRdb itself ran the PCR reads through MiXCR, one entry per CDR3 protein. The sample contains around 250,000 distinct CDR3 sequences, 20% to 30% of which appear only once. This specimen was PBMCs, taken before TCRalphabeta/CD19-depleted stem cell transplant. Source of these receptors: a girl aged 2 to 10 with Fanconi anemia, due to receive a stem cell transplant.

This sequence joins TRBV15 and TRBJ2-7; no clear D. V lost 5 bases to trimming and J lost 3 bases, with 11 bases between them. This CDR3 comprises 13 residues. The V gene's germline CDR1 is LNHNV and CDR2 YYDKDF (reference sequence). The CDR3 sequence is CATSFGRNYEQYF. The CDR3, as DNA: TGTGCCACCAGCTTCGGCCGTAACTACGAGCAGTACTTC.

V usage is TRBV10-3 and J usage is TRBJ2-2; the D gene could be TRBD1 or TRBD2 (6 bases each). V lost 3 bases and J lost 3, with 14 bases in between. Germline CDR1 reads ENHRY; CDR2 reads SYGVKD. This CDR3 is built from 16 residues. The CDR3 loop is CAISEPGGEHTGELFF. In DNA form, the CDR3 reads TGTGCCATCAGTGAACCCGGGGGCGAGCACACCGGGGAGCTGTTTTTT.

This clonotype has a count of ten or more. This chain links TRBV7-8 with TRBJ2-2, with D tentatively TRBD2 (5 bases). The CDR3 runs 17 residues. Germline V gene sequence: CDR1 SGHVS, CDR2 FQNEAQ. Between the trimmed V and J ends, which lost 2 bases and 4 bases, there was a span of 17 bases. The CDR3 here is CASSLTFVGVSTGELFF. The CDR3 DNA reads TGTGCCAGCAGCTTAACGTTTGTGGGAGTAAGCACCGGGGAGCTGTTTTTT.

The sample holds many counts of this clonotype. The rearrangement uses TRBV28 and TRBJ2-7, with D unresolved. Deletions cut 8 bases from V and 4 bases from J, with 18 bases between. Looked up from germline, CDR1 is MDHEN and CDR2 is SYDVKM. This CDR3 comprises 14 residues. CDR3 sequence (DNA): TGTGCCAGCGGATATTGGCGGAAACTGTACGAGCAGTACTTC. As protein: CASGYWRKLYEQYF.

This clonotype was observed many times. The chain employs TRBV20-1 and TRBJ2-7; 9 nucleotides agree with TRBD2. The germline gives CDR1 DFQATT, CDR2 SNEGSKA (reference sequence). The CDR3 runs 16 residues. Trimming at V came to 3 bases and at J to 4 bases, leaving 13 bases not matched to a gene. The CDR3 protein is CSASDRLSGSLYEQYF. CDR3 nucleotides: TGCAGTGCTAGTGACAGACTTAGCGGGAGTTTATACGAGCAGTACTTC.

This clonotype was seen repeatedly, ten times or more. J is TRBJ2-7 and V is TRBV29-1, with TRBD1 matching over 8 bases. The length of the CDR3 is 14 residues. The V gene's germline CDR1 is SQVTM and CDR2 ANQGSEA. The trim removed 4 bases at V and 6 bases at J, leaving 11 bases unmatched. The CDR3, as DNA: TGCAGCGTTGGCACAACGGACAGGGTAGGCGAGCAGTACTTC. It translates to CSVGTTDRVGEQYF.

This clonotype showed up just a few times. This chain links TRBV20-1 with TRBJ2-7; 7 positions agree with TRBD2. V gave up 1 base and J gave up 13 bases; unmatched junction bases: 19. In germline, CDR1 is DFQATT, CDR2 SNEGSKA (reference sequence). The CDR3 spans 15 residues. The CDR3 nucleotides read TGCAGTGCTAGAGGACTTGCGGGGGTCATCACGAGCAGTTACTTC. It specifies CSARGLAGVITSSYF.

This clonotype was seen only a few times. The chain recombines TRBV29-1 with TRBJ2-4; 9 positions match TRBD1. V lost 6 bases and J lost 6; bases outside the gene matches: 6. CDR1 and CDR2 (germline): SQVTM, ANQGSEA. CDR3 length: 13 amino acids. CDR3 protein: CSVGDRAPNIQYF. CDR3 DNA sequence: TGCAGCGTGGGGGACAGGGCTCCAAACATTCAGTACTTC.

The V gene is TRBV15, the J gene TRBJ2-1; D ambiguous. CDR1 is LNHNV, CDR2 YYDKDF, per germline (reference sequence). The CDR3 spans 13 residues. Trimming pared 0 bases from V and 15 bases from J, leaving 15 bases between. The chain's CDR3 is CATSRDPAAWAFF. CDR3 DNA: TGTGCCACCAGCAGAGATCCCGCGGCCTGGGCGTTCTTC. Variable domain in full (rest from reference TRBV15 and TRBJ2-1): DAMVIQNPRYQVTQFGKPVTLSCSQTLNHNVMYWYQQKSSQAPKLLFHYYDKDFNNEADTPDNFQSRRPNTSFCFLDIRSPGLGDTAMYLCATSRDPAAWAFFGPGTRLTVL.

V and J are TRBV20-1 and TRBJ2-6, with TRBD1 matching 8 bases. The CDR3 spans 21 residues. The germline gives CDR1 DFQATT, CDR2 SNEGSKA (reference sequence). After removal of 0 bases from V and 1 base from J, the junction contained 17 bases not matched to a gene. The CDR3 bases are TGCAGTGCTAGAGATTCCCGAGCGACAGGGGCCGCGCCTTCTGGGGCCAACGTCCTGACTTTC. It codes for CSARDSRATGAAPSGANVLTF.

This chain's CDR3 is CASSLGEIYEQYF. DNA for the CDR3: TGTGCCAGCAGCTTGGGGGAAATTTACGAGCAGTACTTC. The chain has TRBV7-9 and TRBJ2-7; D may correspond to TRBD1 or TRBD2 (5 bases each). CDR3 length: 13 residues. CDR1 and CDR2 (germline): SEHNR, FQNEAQ (reference sequence). The V and J ends lost 3 bases and 4 bases respectively, with 10 bases between them.

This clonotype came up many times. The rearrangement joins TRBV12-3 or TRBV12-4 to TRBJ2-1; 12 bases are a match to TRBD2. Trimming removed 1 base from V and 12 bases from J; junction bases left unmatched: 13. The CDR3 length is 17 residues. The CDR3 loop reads CASSLGLLAGGRIRQFF. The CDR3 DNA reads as TGTGCCAGCAGTTTAGGTTTACTAGCGGGAGGTCGCATAAGGCAGTTCTTC.

The chain's CDR3 is CSARILAESSYEQYF. The CDR3 region has the DNA TGCAGTGCTAGGATTCTAGCGGAGAGCTCCTACGAGCAGTACTTC. The V call is TRBV20-1, the J call TRBJ2-7, with 7 bases identical to TRBD2. Trimming at V came to 3 bases and at J to 0 bases, leaving 8 bases not matched to a gene. Germline lookup yields CDR1 DFQATT and CDR2 SNEGSKA (reference sequence). CDR3 length: 15 residues.

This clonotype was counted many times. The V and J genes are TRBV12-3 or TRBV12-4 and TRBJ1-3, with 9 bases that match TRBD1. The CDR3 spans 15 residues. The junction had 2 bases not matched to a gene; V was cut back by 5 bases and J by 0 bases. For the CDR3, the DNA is TGTGCCAGCAGTATGACAGGGGGCTCTGGAAACACCATATATTTT. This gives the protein CASSMTGGSGNTIYF.

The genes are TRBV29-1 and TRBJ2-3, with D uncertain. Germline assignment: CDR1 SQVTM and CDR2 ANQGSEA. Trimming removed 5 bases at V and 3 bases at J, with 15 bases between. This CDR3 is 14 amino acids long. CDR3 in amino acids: CSVFGLLATDTQYF. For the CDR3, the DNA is TGCAGCGTTTTCGGCCTCCTTGCGACAGATACGCAGTATTTT.

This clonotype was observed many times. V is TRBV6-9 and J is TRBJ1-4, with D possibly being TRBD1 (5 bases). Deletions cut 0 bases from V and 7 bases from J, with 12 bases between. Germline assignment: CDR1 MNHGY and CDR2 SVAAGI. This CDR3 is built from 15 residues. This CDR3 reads CASSYSGTRGEKLFF. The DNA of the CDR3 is TGTGCCAGCAGTTATTCCGGGACCCGAGGTGAAAAACTGTTTTTT.

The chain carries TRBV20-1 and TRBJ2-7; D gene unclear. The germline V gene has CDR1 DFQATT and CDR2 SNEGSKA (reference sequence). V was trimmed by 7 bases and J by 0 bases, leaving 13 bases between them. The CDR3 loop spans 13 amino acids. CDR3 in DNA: TGCAGTGTGATTCGACCGAGCTCCTACGAGCAGTACTTC. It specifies CSVIRPSSYEQYF.

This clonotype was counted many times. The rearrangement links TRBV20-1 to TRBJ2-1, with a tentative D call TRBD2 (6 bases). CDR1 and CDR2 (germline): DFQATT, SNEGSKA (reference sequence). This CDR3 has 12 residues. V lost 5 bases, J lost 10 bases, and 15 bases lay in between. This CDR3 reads CSAPFRDLEQFF. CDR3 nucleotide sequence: TGCAGTGCTCCTTTTCGGGACTTAGAGCAGTTCTTC.

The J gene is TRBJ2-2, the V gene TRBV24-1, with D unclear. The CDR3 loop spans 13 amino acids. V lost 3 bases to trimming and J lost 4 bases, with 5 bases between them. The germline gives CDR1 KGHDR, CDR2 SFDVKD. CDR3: CATSDVATGELFF. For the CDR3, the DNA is TGTGCCACCAGTGATGTGGCCACCGGGGAGCTGTTTTTT.

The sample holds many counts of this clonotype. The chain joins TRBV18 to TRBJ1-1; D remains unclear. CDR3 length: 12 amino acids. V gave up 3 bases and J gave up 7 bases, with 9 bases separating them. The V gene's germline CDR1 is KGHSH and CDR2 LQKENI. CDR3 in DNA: TGTGCCAGCTCACCCAGAGATGGTGAAGCTTTCTTT. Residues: CASSPRDGEAFF.

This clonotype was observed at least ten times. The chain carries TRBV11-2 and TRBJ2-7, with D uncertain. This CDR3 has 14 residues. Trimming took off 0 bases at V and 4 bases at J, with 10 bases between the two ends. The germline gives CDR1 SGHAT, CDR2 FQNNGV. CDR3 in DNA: TGTGCCAGCAGCTTAGATGATTCCGTTTACGAGCAGTACTTC. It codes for CASSLDDSVYEQYF.

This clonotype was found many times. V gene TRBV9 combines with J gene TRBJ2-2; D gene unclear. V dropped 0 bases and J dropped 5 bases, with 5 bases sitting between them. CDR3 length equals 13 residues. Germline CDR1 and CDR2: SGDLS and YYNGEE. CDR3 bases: TGTGCCAGCAGCGTAGGAGGTACCGGGGAGCTGTTTTTT. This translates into CASSVGGTGELFF.

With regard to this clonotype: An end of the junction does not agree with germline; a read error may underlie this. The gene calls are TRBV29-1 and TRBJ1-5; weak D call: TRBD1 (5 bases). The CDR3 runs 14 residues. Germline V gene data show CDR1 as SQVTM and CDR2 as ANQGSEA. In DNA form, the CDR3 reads TGCAGCGTCCATTTTCAGGGTAGCGATCAGCCCCAGCATTTT. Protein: CSVHFQGSDQPQHF.

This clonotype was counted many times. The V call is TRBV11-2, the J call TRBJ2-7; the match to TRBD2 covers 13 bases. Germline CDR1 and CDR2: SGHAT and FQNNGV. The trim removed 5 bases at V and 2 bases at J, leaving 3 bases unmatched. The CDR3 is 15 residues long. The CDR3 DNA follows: TGTGCCAGCAGCATAACTAGCGGGGGGGCCTACGAGCAGTACTTC. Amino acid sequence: CASSITSGGAYEQYF.

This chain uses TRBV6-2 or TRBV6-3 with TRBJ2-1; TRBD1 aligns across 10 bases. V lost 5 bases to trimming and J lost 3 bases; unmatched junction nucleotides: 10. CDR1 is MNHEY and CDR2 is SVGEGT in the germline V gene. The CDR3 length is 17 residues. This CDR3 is CASSHLAGTGDYNEQFF. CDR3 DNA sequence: TGTGCCAGCAGTCACCTCGCCGGGACAGGGGACTACAATGAGCAGTTCTTC.